The 15 T cell receptor beta chains presented below share a single source sample, sequenced in a study of shared clonotypes between healthy human individuals. Assay: immunoSEQ multiplex PCR; the TCRdb copy retains only in-frame clones and omits some. The table lists about 1.1 million clones, approximately 78% of them singletons. The sequenced material came from memory CD4+ T cells from PBMCs. Stated subset: CD45RA-negative fraction. The receptor set was obtained from a man aged 18-30 years in good health. Some clones in this sample may be carry-over from other donors' samples.

This clone appeared once. This may stem from a read error, because a much larger clone lies one nucleotide away. This sample includes further DNA sequences coding for the same CDR3. The chain combines TRBV30 with TRBJ1-2; D gene ambiguous. Germline V lookup: CDR1 GTSNPN, CDR2 SVGIG (reference sequence). The CDR3 spans 14 residues. V lost 0 bases to trimming and J lost 4 bases, with 12 bases between them. The chain's CDR3 is CAWSVGPSFYGYTF. CDR3 DNA: TGTGCCTGGAGTGTCGGACCTTCCTTCTATGGCTACACCTTC.

To note about this clone: Only one base separates this from a far larger clonotype, so it likely reflects a read error. This same CDR3 is encoded by further DNA sequences in the sample. The rearrangement links TRBV4-1 to TRBJ2-7, with a possible D match to TRBD1 (6 bases). Looked up from germline, CDR1 is MGHRA and CDR2 is YSYEKL. The CDR3 covers 14 residues. CDR3 sequence reads: CASSQGVRGYEQYF. Written as DNA, the CDR3 is TGCGCCAGCAGCCAAGGAGTCAGGGGATACGAGCAGTACTTT.

The gene calls are TRBV25-1 and TRBJ1-2; D perhaps matches TRBD1 (5 bases). This CDR3 is 15 amino acids long. Trimming pared 5 bases from V and 6 bases from J, leaving 19 bases between. The germline V gene has CDR1 MGHDK and CDR2 SYGVNS. The CDR3 region has the DNA TGTGCCAGCAGTCTAAACAGCCCTTCACAGGATGGCTACACCTTC. Its protein is CASSLNSPSQDGYTF.

V is TRBV29-1 and J is TRBJ1-1; D remains unclear. The CDR3 has 15 amino acids. V lost 0 bases to trimming and J lost 1 base, with 12 bases between them. Germline values: CDR1 SQVTM, CDR2 ANQGSEA. CDR3 nucleotides: TGCAGCGTTGAAGATCGAAGGGCGGGGAACACTGAAGCTTTCTTT. Amino acids: CSVEDRRAGNTEAFF.

The chain recombines TRBV28 with TRBJ2-5; 12 nucleotides line up with TRBD1. CDR3 length equals 15 residues. The germline gives CDR1 MDHEN, CDR2 SYDVKM. The V gene end was trimmed by 6 bases and the J gene end by 5 bases; junction bases not matched to a gene: 7. CDR3 coding DNA: TGTGCCAGCAGCCACCGGGACAGGGGGCGGGAGACCCAGTACTTC. Its translation is CASSHRDRGRETQYF. Filled out from reference TRBV28 and TRBJ2-5, the complete variable domain reads DVKVTQSSRYLVKRTGEKVFLECVQDMDHENMFWYRQDPGLGLRLIYFSYDVKMKEKGDIPEGYSVSREKKERFSLILESASTNQTSMYLCASSHRDRGRETQYFGPGTRLLVL.

This clone came up once. The chain is built from TRBV14 and TRBJ2-5; TRBD2 matches at 7 bases. The V gene's germline CDR1 is SGHDN and CDR2 FVKESK. After removal of 1 base from V and 5 bases from J, the junction contained 13 bases not matched to a gene. CDR3 length: 17 amino acids. DNA for the CDR3: TGTGCCAGCAGCCAAGGAGGCGGGAGAGACTATTTTGAGACCCAGTACTTC. Its translation: CASSQGGGRDYFETQYF.

V gene TRBV28 combines with J gene TRBJ2-7, with 8 bases fitting TRBD1. The CDR3 sequence is 16 residues long. Trimming cost V 5 bases and J 1 base; bases outside gene matches: 10. Germline CDR1 and CDR2: MDHEN and SYDVKM. CDR3 nucleotides: TGTGCCAGCAGTCCAAACCCGGGACAGGAGTCCTACGAGCAGTACTTC. Its protein is CASSPNPGQESYEQYF.

This clone was seen a handful of times. The chain couples TRBV5-6 to TRBJ2-7, with TRBD1 matching 7 bases. The CDR3 extends over 16 amino acids. V trimming: 4 bases; J trimming: 0 bases; junction bases outside the gene matches: 10. From germline, CDR1 is SGHDT and CDR2 YYEEEE. This CDR3 is CASSPLTGKSSYEQYF. DNA of the CDR3: TGTGCCAGCAGCCCACTGACAGGGAAGAGCTCCTACGAGCAGTACTTC.

This sequence joins TRBV5-1 and TRBJ2-1; D is possibly TRBD2 (6 bases). The length of the CDR3 is 14 residues. Germline assignment: CDR1 SGHRS and CDR2 YFSETQ. V dropped 4 bases and J dropped 5 bases, with 13 bases sitting between them. CDR3 sequence reads: CASSPGSNHNEQFF. CDR3 nucleotides: TGCGCCAGCAGCCCCGGGAGTAACCACAATGAGCAGTTCTTC.

V gene TRBV30 combines with J gene TRBJ1-2, with D tentatively TRBD1 (5 bases). Germline V lookup: CDR1 GTSNPN, CDR2 SVGIG (reference sequence). V was clipped by 0 bases and J by 6 bases, with 20 bases between them. The CDR3 is 16 residues long. DNA for the CDR3: TGTGCCTGGAGTGTCTCCTGGGACGGCGGAGGTAATGGCTACACCTTC. Amino acids: CAWSVSWDGGGNGYTF.

In DNA form, the CDR3 reads TGTGCCAGCAGCTTACCGACCGGGCCTGACGTCGGCTACACCTTC. Translation gives CASSLPTGPDVGYTF. V and J are TRBV7-9 and TRBJ1-2, with unresolved D. V dropped 2 bases and J dropped 8 bases, with 18 bases sitting between them. From germline, CDR1 is SEHNR and CDR2 FQNEAQ (reference sequence). There are 15 residues in the CDR3.

The CDR3 coding sequence is TGCGCCAGCAGCTTGGGACAGGGGGCGAACTATGGCTACACCTTC. Translated: CASSLGQGANYGYTF. The chain employs TRBV5-1 and TRBJ1-2, with 10 bases lining up with TRBD1. The CDR3 is 15 amino acids. V shed 0 bases, J shed 2 bases, and the junction held 1 base outside the gene matches. The germline V gene has CDR1 SGHRS and CDR2 YFSETQ.

This clone appeared many times. The genes are TRBV30 and TRBJ1-3; D perhaps matches TRBD1 (6 bases). Trimming stripped 3 bases from V and 4 bases from J, with 16 bases between. This CDR3 spans 15 amino acids. CDR1 is GTSNPN and CDR2 is SVGIG in the germline V gene (reference sequence). Written as DNA, the CDR3 is TGTGCCTGGAGCCACCCCCGGGGGGCCGGAAACACCATATATTTT. Protein: CAWSHPRGAGNTIYF. Complete variable domain (other parts from reference TRBV30 and TRBJ1-3): SQTIHQWPATLVQPVGSPLSLECTVEGTSNPNLYWYRQAAGRGLQLLFYSVGIGQISSEVPQNLSASRPQDRQFILSSKKLLLSDSGFYLCAWSHPRGAGNTIYFGEGSWLTVV.

This clone was recorded only once. The chain joins TRBV28 to TRBJ2-7; TRBD1 matches 7 bases. This CDR3 has 12 amino acids. The germline V gene encodes CDR1 MDHEN and CDR2 SYDVKM. V trimming: 5 bases; J trimming: 6 bases; junction bases outside the gene matches: 4. CDR3 sequence (DNA): TGTGCCAGCAGTGATGACAGGGTCGAGCAGTACTTC. Protein product: CASSDDRVEQYF.

V usage is TRBV18 and J usage is TRBJ2-3; 11 bases align to TRBD2. J gave up 6 bases and V 7 bases, and 3 bases lay outside the gene matches. The CDR3 is 13 amino acids. Germline CDR1 is KGHSH and CDR2 is LQKENI. CDR3 DNA sequence: TGTGCCAGCTTCACTAGCGGGGGTGATACGCAGTATTTT. Protein product: CASFTSGGDTQYF.